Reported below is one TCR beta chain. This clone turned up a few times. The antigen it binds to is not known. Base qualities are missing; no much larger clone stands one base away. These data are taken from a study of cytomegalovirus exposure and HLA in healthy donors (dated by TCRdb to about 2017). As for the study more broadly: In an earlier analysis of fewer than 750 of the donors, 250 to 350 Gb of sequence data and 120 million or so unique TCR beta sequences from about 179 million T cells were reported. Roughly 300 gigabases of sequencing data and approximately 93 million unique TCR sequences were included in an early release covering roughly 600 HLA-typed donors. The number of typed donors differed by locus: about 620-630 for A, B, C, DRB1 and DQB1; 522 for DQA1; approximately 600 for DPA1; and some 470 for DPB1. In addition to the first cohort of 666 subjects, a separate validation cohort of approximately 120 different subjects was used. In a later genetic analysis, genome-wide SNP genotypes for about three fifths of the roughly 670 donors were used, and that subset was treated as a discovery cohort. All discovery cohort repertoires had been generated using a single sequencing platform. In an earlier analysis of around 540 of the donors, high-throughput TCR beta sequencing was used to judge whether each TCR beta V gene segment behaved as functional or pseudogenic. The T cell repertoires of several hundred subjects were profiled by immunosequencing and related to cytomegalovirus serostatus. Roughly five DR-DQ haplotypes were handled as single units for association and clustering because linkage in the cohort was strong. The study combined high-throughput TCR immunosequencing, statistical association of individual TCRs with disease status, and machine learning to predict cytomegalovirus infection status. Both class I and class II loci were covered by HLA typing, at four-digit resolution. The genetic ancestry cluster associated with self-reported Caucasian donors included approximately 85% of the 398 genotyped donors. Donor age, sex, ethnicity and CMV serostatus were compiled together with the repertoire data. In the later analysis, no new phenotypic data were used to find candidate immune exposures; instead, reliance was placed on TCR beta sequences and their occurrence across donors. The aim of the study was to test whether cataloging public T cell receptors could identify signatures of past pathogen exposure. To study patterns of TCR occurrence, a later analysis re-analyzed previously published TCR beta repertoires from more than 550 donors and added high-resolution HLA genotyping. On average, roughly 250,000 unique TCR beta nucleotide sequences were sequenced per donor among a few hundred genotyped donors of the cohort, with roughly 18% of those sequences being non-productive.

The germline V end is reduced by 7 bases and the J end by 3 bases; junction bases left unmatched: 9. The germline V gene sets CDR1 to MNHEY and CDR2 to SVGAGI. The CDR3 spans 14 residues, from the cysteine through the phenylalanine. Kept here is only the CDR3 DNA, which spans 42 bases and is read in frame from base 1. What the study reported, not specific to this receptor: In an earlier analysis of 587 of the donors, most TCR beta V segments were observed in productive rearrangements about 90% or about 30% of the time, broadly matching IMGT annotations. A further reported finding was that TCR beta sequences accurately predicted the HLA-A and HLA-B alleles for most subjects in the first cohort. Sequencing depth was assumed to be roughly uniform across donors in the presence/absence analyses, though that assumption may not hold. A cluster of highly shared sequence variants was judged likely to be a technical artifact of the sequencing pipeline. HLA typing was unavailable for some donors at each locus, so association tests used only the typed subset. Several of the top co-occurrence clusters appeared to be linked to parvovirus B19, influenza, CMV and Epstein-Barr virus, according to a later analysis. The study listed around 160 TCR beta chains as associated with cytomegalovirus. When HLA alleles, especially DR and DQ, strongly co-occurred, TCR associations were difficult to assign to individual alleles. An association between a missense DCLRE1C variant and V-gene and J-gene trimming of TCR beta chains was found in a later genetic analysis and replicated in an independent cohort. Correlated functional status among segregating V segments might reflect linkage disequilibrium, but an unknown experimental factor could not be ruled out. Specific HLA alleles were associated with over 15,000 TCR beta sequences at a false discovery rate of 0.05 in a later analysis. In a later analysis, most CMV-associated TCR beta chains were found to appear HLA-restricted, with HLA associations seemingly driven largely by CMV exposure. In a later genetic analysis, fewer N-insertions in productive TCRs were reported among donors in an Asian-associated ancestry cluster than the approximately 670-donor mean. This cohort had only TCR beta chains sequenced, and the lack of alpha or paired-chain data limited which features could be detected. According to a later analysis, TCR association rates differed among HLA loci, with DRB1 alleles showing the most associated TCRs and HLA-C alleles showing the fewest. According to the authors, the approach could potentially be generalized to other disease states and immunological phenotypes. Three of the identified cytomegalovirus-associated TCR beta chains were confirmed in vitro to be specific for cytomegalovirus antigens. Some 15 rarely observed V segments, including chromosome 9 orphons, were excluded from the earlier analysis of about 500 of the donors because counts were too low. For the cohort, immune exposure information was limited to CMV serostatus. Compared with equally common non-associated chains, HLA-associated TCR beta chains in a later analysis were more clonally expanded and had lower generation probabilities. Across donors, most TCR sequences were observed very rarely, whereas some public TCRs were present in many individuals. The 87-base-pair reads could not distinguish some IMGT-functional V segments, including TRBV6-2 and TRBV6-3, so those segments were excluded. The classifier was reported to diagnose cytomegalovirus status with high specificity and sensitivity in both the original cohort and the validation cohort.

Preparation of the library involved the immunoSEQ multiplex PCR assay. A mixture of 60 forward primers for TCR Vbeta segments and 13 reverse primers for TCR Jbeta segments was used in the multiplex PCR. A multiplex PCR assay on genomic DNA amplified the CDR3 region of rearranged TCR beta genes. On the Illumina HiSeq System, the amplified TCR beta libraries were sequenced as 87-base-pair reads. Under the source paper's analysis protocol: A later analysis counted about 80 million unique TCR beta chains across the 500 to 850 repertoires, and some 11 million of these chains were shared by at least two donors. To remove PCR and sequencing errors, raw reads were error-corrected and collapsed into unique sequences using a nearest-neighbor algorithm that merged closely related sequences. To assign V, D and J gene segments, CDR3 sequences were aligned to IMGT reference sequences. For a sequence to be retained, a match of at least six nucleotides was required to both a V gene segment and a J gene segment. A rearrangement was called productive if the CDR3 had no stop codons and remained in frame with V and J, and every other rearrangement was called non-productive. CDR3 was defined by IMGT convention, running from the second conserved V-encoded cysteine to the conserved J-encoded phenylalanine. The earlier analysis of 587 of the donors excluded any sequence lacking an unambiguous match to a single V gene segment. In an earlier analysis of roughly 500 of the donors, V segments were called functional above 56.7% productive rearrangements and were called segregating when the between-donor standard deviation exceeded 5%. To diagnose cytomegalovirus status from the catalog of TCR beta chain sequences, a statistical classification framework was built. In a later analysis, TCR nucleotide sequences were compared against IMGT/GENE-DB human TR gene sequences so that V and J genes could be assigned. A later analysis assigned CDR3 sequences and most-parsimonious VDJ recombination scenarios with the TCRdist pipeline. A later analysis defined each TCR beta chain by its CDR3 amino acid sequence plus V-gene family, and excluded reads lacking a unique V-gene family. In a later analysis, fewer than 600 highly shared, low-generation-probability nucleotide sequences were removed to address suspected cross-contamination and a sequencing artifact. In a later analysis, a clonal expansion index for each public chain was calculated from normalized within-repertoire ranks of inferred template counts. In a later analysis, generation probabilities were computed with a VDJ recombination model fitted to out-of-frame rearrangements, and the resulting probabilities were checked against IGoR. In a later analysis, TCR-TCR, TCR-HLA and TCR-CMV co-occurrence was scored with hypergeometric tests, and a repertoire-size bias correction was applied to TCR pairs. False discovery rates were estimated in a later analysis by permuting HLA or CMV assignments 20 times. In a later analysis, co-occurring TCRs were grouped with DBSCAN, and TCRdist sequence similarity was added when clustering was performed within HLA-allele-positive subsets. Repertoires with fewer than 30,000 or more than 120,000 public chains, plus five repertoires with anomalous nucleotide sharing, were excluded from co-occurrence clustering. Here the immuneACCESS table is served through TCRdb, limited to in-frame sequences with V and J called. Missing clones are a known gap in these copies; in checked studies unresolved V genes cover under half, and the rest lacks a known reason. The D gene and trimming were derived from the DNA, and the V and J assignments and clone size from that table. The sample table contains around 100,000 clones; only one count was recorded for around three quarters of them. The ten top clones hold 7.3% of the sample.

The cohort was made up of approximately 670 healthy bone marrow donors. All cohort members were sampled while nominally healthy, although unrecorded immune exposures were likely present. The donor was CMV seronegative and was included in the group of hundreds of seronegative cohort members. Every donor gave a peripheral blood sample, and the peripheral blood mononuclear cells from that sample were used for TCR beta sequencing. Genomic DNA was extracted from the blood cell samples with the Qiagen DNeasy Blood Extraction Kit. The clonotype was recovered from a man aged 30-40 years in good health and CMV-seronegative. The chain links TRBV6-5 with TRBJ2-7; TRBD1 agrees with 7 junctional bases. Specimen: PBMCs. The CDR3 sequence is CASTTRQGYYEQYF. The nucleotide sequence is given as TGTGCCAGCACCACCCGACAGGGATACTACGAGCAGTACTTC.